This T cell receptor (beta chain) stems from a study of T cell clonality in common variable immunodeficiency. General study results and limits: Reportedly, TCR beta sequences from common variable immunodeficiency showed fewer deletions and N-nucleotide insertions.

In this sample, this clone turned up many times. Antigen unknown. The read is 3 residues too short to cover the CDR3 end, so that end is filled in from the germline J gene. TCRdb keeps only in-frame clones here, not all; method: immunoSEQ multiplex PCR. There are over 30,000 clones in the sample, none observed a single time. The CDR3 is made up of 17 amino acids. Trimming at V came to 5 bases and at J to 0 bases, leaving 12 bases not matched to a gene. Germline CDR1 is GTSNPN and CDR2 is SVGIG (reference sequence). The chain recombines TRBV30 with TRBJ2-3, with 9 bases identical to TRBD2. The clonotype was recovered from a human donor with common variable immunodeficiency. The sample consisted of peripheral blood mononuclear cells. CDR3 region: CAWVGSRTSASTDTQYF. CDR3 DNA, as far as it was read: TGTGCCTGGGTAGGGTCCCGGACTAGCGCGAGCACAGATACG.